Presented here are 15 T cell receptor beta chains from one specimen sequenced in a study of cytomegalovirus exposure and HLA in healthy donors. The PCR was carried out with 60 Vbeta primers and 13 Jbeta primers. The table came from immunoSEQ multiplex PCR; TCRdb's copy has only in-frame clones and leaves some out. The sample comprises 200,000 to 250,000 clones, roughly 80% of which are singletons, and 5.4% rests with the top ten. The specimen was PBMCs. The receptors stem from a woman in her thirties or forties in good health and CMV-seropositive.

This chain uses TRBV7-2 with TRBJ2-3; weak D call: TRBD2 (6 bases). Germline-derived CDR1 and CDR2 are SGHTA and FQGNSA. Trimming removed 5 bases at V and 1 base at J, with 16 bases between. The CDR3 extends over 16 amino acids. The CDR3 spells CASSTRVGGGTDTQYF. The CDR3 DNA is TGTGCCAGCAGCACTAGGGTTGGCGGGGGCACAGATACGCAGTATTTT.

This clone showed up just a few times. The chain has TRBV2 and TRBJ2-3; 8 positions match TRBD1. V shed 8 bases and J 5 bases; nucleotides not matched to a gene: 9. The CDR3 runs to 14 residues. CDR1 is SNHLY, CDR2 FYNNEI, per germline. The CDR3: CASLGQGKIDTQYF. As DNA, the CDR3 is TGTGCCAGCCTAGGACAGGGAAAAATAGATACGCAGTATTTT.

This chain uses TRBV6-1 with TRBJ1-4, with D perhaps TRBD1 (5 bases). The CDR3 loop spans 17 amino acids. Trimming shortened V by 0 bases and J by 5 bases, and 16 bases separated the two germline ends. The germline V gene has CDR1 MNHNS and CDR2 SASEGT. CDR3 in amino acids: CASSEAMGQGGNEKLFF. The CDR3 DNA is TGTGCCAGCAGTGAAGCAATGGGCCAGGGAGGGAATGAAAAACTGTTTTTT.

The CDR3 sequence: CSVEDPIGGLEQFF. The CDR3 region has the DNA TGCAGCGTTGAAGACCCCATCGGAGGGCTGGAGCAGTTCTTC. V and J are TRBV29-1 and TRBJ2-1, with TRBD2 as a possible D gene (6 bases). The germline CDR1 and CDR2 sequences are SQVTM and ANQGSEA. Trimming stripped 0 bases from V and 10 bases from J, with 16 bases between. The CDR3 is 14 amino acids.

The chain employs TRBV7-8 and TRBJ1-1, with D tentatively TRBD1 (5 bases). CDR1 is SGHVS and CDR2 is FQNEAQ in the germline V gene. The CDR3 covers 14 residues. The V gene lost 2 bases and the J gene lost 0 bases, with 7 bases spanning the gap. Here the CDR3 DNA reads TGTGCCAGCAGCTTACAGGGAATGAACACTGAAGCTTTCTTT. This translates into CASSLQGMNTEAFF.

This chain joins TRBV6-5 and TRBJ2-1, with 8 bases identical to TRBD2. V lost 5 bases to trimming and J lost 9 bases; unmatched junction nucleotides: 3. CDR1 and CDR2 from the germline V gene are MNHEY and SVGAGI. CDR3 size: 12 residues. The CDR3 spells CASSPRGGEQFF. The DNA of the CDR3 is TGTGCCAGCAGTCCACGGGGGGGTGAGCAGTTCTTC.

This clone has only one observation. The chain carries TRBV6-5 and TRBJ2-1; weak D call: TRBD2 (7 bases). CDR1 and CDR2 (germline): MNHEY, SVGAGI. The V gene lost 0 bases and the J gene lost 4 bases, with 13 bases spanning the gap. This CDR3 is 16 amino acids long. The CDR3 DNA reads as TGTGCCAGCAGTTACTCCCGCGGGGGCGGTTACAATGAGCAGTTCTTC. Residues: CASSYSRGGGYNEQFF.

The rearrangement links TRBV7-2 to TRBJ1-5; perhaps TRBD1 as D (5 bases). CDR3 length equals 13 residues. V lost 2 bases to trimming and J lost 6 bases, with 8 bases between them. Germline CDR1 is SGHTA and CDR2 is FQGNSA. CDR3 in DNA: TGTGCCAGCAGCTTACAGGGAATTCAGCCCCAGCATTTT. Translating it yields CASSLQGIQPQHF.

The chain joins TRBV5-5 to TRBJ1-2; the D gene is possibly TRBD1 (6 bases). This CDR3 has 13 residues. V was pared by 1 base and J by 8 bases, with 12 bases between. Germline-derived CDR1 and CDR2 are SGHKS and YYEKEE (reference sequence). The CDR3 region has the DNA TGTGCCAGCAGCTTGCCGGGGGGCGAAGGCTACACCTTC. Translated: CASSLPGGEGYTF.

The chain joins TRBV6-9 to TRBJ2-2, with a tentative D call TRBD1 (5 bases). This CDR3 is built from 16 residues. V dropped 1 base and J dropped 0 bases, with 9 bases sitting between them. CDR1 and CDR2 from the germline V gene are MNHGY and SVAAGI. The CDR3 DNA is TGTGCCAGCAGTTATTTCAGGGCTACGAACACCGGGGAGCTGTTTTTT. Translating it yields CASSYFRATNTGELFF.

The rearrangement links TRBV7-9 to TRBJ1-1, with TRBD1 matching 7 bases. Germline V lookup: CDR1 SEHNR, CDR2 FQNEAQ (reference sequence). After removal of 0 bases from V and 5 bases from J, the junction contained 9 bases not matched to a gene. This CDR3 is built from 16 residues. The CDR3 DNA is TGTGCCAGCAGCTTAGCGGAGACAGGGAGACAAACTGAAGCTTTCTTT. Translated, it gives CASSLAETGRQTEAFF.

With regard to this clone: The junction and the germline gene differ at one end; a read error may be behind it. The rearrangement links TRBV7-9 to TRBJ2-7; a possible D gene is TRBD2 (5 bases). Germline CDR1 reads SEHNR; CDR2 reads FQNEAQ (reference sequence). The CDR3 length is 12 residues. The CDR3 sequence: CSTDFFGRSGSF. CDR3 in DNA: TGTTCCACCGACTTCTTCGGGCGGTCGGGGTCCTTC.

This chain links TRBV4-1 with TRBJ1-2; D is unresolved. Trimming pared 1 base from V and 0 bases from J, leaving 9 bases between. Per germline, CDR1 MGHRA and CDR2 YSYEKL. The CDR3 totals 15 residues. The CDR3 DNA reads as TGCGCCAGCAGCCAAGCCAGCGTAGCTAACTATGGCTACACCTTC. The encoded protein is CASSQASVANYGYTF.

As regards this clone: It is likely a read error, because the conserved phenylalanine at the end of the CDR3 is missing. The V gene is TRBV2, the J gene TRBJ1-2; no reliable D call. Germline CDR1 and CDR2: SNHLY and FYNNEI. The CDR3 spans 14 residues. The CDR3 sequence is CASREGSTNYGYTL. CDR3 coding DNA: TGTGCCAGCAGGGAAGGGTCCACTAACTATGGCTACACCCTC.

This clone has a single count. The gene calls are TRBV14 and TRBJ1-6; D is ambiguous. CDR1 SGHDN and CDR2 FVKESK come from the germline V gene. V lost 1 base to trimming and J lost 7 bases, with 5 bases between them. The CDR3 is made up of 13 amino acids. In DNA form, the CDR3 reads TGTGCCAGCAGCCAAGCTAGGAATTCACCCCTCCACTTT. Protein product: CASSQARNSPLHF.